This T cell receptor (beta chain) appears in the sequencing data of a study of T cells in Graves' hyperthyroidism and ophthalmopathy. A note on this clonotype: Its specificity is not known.

Each ophthalmopathy patient scored at least 3 on the Clinical Activity Score and at least 4 on NOSPECS grade, with duration under 3 months. General study results and limits: Progression to ophthalmopathy was predicted a median of roughly seven months early. Classification by a 13 V-J model distinguished ophthalmopathy from stable hyperthyroidism.

Researchers amplified the TCR beta CDR3 regions from RNA transcripts. Carried out on the TCR CDR3, a first-round RT-PCR used the HTBI primer set. In TCRdb, the multiplex PCR reads were re-called with MiXCR into one record per CDR3 protein. Here the sample spans approximately 300,000 distinct CDR3 sequences, over 15% being singletons. CDR3 length: 14 residues. V lost 1 base and J 6 bases, leaving 13 bases between the germline ends. The germline V gene has CDR1 SGHKS and CDR2 YYEKEE (reference sequence). The origin of this receptor is a woman aged 55-70 years with Graves' ophthalmopathy. The J gene is TRBJ1-1, the V gene TRBV5-5; weak D call: TRBD1 (6 bases). The sample was blood. CDR3 protein: CASSLNAGEPEAFF. In nucleotides, the CDR3 is TGTGCCAGCAGCTTGAACGCAGGGGAGCCTGAAGCTTTCTTT.